What follows are 22 T cell receptor beta chains derived from one specimen sequenced in a study of blood T cell repertoires in COVID-19 (TCRdb year 2020). The library came from the immunoSEQ multiplex PCR assay. Sourced from immuneACCESS, this table was stored by TCRdb with only in-frame sequences that have V and J called. A share of the clones is absent; for the studies checked, an unresolved V gene accounts for under half, and the remainder has no known explanation. A total of about 170,000 clones appear in this sample, 83% of them only once. About 1.9% of the sample lies in the top ten. Material: peripheral blood. These receptors all stem from a woman older than 75 with acute or convalescent COVID-19.

The chain combines TRBV19 with TRBJ1-5, with 8 bases matching TRBD1. The ends lost 6 bases at V and 2 bases at J; junction bases unmatched: 3. Germline CDR1 and CDR2: LNHDA and SQIVND (reference sequence). The CDR3 has 14 amino acids. CDR3 region: CASSLQGGNQPQHF. CDR3 nucleotides: TGTGCCAGTAGCCTACAGGGGGGCAATCAGCCCCAGCATTTT.

The chain uses TRBV30 and TRBJ2-7; weak D call: TRBD1 (6 bases). There are 14 residues in the CDR3. Germline assignment: CDR1 GTSNPN and CDR2 SVGIG (reference sequence). V was pared by 3 bases and J by 0 bases, with 12 bases between. DNA for the CDR3: TGTGCCTGGAGATTCGGACAGCTCTCCTACGAGCAGTACTTC. This translates into CAWRFGQLSYEQYF.

The chain is built from TRBV5-5 and TRBJ1-4; 8 bases are a match to TRBD1. The V gene end was trimmed by 5 bases and the J gene end by 5 bases; junction bases not matched to a gene: 8. CDR1 and CDR2 from the germline V gene are SGHKS and YYEKEE (reference sequence). The CDR3 consists of 15 residues. The CDR3 loop reads CASSPPGQENEKLFF. In DNA form, the CDR3 reads TGTGCCAGCAGTCCTCCGGGACAGGAGAATGAAAAACTGTTTTTT.

The gene calls are TRBV6-2 or TRBV6-3 and TRBJ1-5; 7 nucleotides agree with TRBD1. This CDR3 contains 15 residues. Germline loops: CDR1 MNHEY, CDR2 SVGEGT. The junction had 7 bases not matched to a gene; V was cut back by 5 bases and J by 3 bases. The CDR3 sequence: CASSTTGAPNQPQHF. The CDR3 DNA is TGTGCCAGCAGTACCACAGGGGCTCCCAATCAGCCCCAGCATTTT.

The chain links TRBV18 to TRBJ1-2; 7 bases map to TRBD1. The CDR3 contains 14 residues. J gave up 5 bases and V 6 bases, and 9 bases lay outside the gene matches. Germline loops: CDR1 KGHSH, CDR2 LQKENI. For the CDR3, the DNA is TGTGCCAGCTCGATCGGACAGGACGTTTATGGCTACACCTTC. It specifies CASSIGQDVYGYTF.

The V and J genes are TRBV4-3 and TRBJ2-3; possibly TRBD2 for D (6 bases). Looked up from germline, CDR1 is LGHNA and CDR2 is YSLEER. The CDR3 consists of 14 residues. Trimming cost V 0 bases and J 8 bases, with 12 bases left between them. CDR3 sequence (DNA): TGCGCCAGCAGCCAAGATAGACTAGTGGGTACGCAGTATTTT. Protein sequence: CASSQDRLVGTQYF.

The chain recombines TRBV4-3 with TRBJ2-2, with D possibly matching TRBD1 (5 bases). The CDR3 contains 16 residues. Germline CDR1 is LGHNA and CDR2 is YSLEER. Trimming removed 2 bases at V and 0 bases at J, with 10 bases between. DNA for the CDR3: TGCGCCAGCAGCCAATCTTCAGGGTCGAACACCGGGGAGCTGTTTTTT. This encodes CASSQSSGSNTGELFF.

V gene TRBV11-2 combines with J gene TRBJ2-5; a weak D match, TRBD2 (6 bases). Between the trimmed V and J ends, which lost 5 bases and 5 bases, there was a span of 21 bases. CDR3 length equals 16 residues. Per the germline V gene, CDR1 is SGHAT and CDR2 is FQNNGV. CDR3 sequence: CASSKGRDSGRETQYF. The CDR3 DNA follows: TGTGCCAGCAGCAAAGGCCGGGACTCAGGCAGGGAGACCCAGTACTTC. Variable domain in full (rest from reference TRBV11-2 and TRBJ2-5): EAGVAQSPRYKIIEKRQSVAFWCNPISGHATLYWYQQILGQGPKLLIQFQNNGVVDDSQLPKDRFSAERLKGVDSTLKIQPAKLEDSAVYLCASSKGRDSGRETQYFGPGTRLLVL.

This rearrangement joins TRBV6-1 to TRBJ2-7; D not resolved. V gave up 2 bases and J gave up 4 bases, with 3 bases separating them. Germline-derived CDR1 and CDR2 are MNHNS and SASEGT. This CDR3 comprises 11 residues. Here the CDR3 reads CASSEQYEQYF. Here the CDR3 DNA reads TGTGCCAGCAGTGAACAGTACGAGCAGTACTTC.

The CDR3 reads CASSEAGVGYTF. In nucleotides, the CDR3 is TGTGCCAGCAGTGAGGCCGGGGTGGGCTACACCTTC. This chain joins TRBV28 and TRBJ1-2; no definite D call. This CDR3 comprises 12 residues. The germline V gene has CDR1 MDHEN and CDR2 SYDVKM. The V gene lost 5 bases and the J gene lost 8 bases, with 12 bases spanning the gap.

With respect to this clone: This specimen includes other DNA sequences encoding the same CDR3. This chain links TRBV29-1 with TRBJ1-5; D may be TRBD1 (6 bases). CDR1 SQVTM and CDR2 ANQGSEA come from the germline V gene. V was trimmed by 4 bases and J by 7 bases, leaving 11 bases between them. CDR3 length equals 12 residues. This CDR3 reads CSVGGGGQPQHF. CDR3 coding DNA: TGCAGCGTTGGGGGCGGGGGCCAGCCCCAGCATTTT.

This chain joins TRBV6-5 and TRBJ1-1; TRBD1 matches at 7 bases. The CDR3 covers 14 residues. The germline V gene encodes CDR1 MNHEY and CDR2 SVGAGI. Unmatched junction bases numbered 2, after V lost 0 bases and J lost 4 bases. CDR3 sequence: CASSYSAGGTEAFF. DNA for the CDR3: TGTGCCAGCAGTTACTCCGCAGGGGGCACTGAAGCTTTCTTT.

The chain combines TRBV11-2 with TRBJ2-3; maybe TRBD1 (5 bases). The germline V and J ends were trimmed by 1 base and 9 bases, with 23 bases remaining between them. The CDR3 consists of 17 residues. CDR1 and CDR2 (germline): SGHAT, FQNNGV. The CDR3 DNA reads as TGTGCCAGCAGCTTAGGGGTAGGGGAATTTTCGGGTTTAACGCAGTATTTT. The encoded protein is CASSLGVGEFSGLTQYF.

The V and J genes are TRBV18 and TRBJ2-3; D is uncertain. Germline values: CDR1 KGHSH, CDR2 LQKENI. This CDR3 is 16 amino acids long. V lost 2 bases and J lost 1, with 13 bases in between. CDR3 loop: CASSPVKRVRTDTQYF. The CDR3 DNA reads TGTGCCAGCTCACCAGTTAAGCGAGTACGCACAGATACGCAGTATTTT.

This chain uses TRBV3-1 (or the pseudogene TRBV3-2) with TRBJ1-4; tentative D call: TRBD1 (5 bases). Trimming stripped 0 bases from V and 8 bases from J, with 10 bases between. Germline V gives CDR1 LGHDT, CDR2 YNNKEL (reference sequence). CDR3 size: 14 residues. CDR3 bases: TGTGCCAGCAGCCAAGATGGAAGGGGAGAAAAACTGTTTTTT. This gives the protein CASSQDGRGEKLFF.

This clone appeared once. The chain uses TRBV4-2 and TRBJ1-4; 8 bases align to TRBD1. Germline V gene data show CDR1 as LGHNA and CDR2 as YNFKEQ. J gave up 8 bases and V 4 bases, and 3 bases lay outside the gene matches. This CDR3 region has 13 residues. CDR3 amino acids: CASSLDRAEKLFF. DNA of the CDR3: TGTGCCAGCAGCCTGGACAGGGCGGAAAAACTGTTTTTT.

The chain has TRBV19 and TRBJ2-3, with 12 nucleotides matching TRBD2. V lost 6 bases to trimming and J lost 1 base; unmatched junction nucleotides: 5. Germline-derived CDR1 and CDR2 are LNHDA and SQIVND (reference sequence). The CDR3 spans 16 residues. The CDR3 region has the DNA TGTGCCAGTAGCCACGGGACTAGCGGGCGCACAGATACGCAGTATTTT. Amino acids: CASSHGTSGRTDTQYF.

The rearrangement joins TRBV19 to TRBJ2-6; D gene unclear. Germline V gene data show CDR1 as LNHDA and CDR2 as SQIVND (reference sequence). This CDR3 has 15 amino acids. V lost 6 bases to trimming and J lost 0 bases, with 9 bases between them. CDR3 in DNA: TGTGCCAGTAGAACGACGGGCTCTGGGGCCAACGTCCTGACTTTC. Its protein product is CASRTTGSGANVLTF.

Written as DNA, the CDR3 is TGTGCCAGCAGCGTAGAGGGGACTAACACTGAAGCTTTCTTT. Translation gives CASSVEGTNTEAFF. V and J are TRBV9 and TRBJ1-1; a weak D match, TRBD1 (5 bases). Looked up from germline, CDR1 is SGDLS and CDR2 is YYNGEE. This CDR3 is built from 14 residues. Trimming stripped 0 bases from V and 2 bases from J, with 8 bases between. Complete variable domain (other parts from reference TRBV9 and TRBJ1-1): DSGVTQTPKHLITATGQRVTLRCSPRSGDLSVYWYQQSLDQGLQFLIQYYNGEERAKGNILERFSAQQFPDLHSELNLSSLELGDSALYFCASSVEGTNTEAFFGQGTRLTVV.

The V call is TRBV5-1, the J call TRBJ2-5; TRBD2 matches 9 bases. V was clipped by 0 bases and J by 5 bases; unmatched bases: 8. The CDR3 has 16 amino acids. The germline V gene has CDR1 SGHRS and CDR2 YFSETQ. CDR3: CASSLVGGGAGETQYF. Written as DNA, the CDR3 is TGCGCCAGCAGCTTGGTTGGCGGGGGGGCCGGCGAGACCCAGTACTTC.

This clone was observed a single time. Different DNA sequences within this sample yield the same CDR3. The rearrangement links TRBV19 to TRBJ2-2; 8 bases are shared with TRBD2. V lost 7 bases to trimming and J lost 1 base; unmatched junction nucleotides: 23. The CDR3 length is 21 residues. Looked up from germline, CDR1 is LNHDA and CDR2 is SQIVND (reference sequence). The CDR3 nucleotides are TGTGCCAGTACCCCTGGGGGGGCGCGACTCGCGGGGGGCCTGAACACCGGGGAGCTGTTTTTT. Protein product: CASTPGGARLAGGLNTGELFF.

The gene calls are TRBV7-2 and TRBJ2-7; D may be TRBD1 (7 bases). This CDR3 is 15 amino acids long. Germline V gene lookup returns CDR1 SGHTA and CDR2 FQGNSA. With 1 base removed from V and 5 bases from J, the gap between germline ends came to 15 bases. The CDR3 reads CASSLGGGGLDEQYF. CDR3 nucleotide sequence: TGTGCCAGCAGCTTAGGTGGAGGGGGCCTCGACGAGCAGTACTTC.